This T cell receptor (beta chain) was recorded in a study of control samples from healthy donors and cancer patients. Assay: immunoSEQ multiplex PCR; the TCRdb copy retains only in-frame clones and omits some. The data hold about 410,000 clones, with about 93% observed a single time. This receptor was identified in a man aged 40-55 years with head and neck cancer. The specimen was PBMCs.

The CDR3, as DNA: TGCGCCAGCAGCCGCAGGCGGCTAGCGGGAGGGAATACCTACAATGAGCAGTTCTTC. It specifies CASSRRRLAGGNTYNEQFF. The genes are TRBV5-1 and TRBJ2-1; 12 bases fit TRBD2. This CDR3 contains 19 residues. Germline assignment: CDR1 SGHRS and CDR2 YFSETQ. V dropped 4 bases and J dropped 2; count of bases not matched to a gene: 13.